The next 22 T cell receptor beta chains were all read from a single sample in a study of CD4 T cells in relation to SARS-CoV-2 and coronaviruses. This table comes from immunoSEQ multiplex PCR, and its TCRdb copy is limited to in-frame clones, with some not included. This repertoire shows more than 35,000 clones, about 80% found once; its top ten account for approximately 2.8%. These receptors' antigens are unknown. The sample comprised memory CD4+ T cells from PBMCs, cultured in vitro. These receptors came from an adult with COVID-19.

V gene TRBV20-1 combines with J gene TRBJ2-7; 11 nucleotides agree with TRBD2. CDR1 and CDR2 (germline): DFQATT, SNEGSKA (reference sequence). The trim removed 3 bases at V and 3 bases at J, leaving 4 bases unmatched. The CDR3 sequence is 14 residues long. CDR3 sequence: CSASGGLAVYEQYF. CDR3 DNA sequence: TGCAGTGCTAGTGGGGGACTAGCGGTCTACGAGCAGTACTTC.

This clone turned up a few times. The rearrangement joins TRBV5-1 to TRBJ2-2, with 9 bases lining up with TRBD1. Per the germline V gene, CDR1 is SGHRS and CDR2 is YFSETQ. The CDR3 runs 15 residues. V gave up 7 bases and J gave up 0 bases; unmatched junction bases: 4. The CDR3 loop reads CASSTGGTNTGELFF. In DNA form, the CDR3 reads TGCGCCAGCTCAACAGGGGGCACGAACACCGGGGAGCTGTTTTTT.

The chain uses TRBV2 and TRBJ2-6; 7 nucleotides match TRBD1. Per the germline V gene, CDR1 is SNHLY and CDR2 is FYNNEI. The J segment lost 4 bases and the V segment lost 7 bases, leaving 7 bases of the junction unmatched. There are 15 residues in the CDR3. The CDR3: CASTLTGQGANVLTF. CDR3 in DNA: TGTGCCAGCACCCTGACAGGGCAGGGGGCCAACGTCCTGACTTTC.

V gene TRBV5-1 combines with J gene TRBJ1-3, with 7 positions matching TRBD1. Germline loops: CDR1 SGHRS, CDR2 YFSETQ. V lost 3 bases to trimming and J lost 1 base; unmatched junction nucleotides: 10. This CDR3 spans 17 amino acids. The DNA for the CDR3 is TGCGCCAGCAGCTCGCAGACAGGGCTGCGGTCTGGAAACACCATATATTTT. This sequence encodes CASSSQTGLRSGNTIYF.

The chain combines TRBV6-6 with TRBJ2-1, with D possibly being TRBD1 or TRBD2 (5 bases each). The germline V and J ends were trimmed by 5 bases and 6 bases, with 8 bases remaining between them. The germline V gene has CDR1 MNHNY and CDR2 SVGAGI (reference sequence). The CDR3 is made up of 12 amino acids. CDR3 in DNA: TGTGCCAGCAGTACAGGACTCAATGAGCAGTTCTTC. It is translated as CASSTGLNEQFF.

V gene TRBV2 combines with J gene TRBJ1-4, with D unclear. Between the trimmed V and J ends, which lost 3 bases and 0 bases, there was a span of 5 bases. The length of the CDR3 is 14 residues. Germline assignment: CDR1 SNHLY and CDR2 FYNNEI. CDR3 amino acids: CASSDGSTNEKLFF. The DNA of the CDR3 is TGTGCCAGCAGTGACGGCTCAACTAATGAAAAACTGTTTTTT.

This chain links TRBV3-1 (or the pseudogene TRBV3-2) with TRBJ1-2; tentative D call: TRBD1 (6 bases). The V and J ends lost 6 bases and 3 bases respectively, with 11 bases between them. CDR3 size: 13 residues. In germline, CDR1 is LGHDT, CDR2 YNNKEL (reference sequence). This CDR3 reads CASRIAGDYGYTF. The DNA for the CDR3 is TGTGCCAGCAGAATAGCAGGGGACTATGGCTACACCTTC.

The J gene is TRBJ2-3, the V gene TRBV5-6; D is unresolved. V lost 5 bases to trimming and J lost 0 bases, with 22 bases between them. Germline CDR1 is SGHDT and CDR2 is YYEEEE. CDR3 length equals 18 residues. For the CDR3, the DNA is TGTGCCAGCAGTCAAGGGAAGGGAAGAACCGCAAGCACAGATACGCAGTATTTT. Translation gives CASSQGKGRTASTDTQYF.

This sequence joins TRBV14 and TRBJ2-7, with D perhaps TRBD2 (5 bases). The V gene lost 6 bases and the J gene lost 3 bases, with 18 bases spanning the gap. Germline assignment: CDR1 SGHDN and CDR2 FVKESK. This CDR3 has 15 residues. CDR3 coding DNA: TGTGCCAGCAGGAAGACTGGAGCGGTCCTCTACGAGCAGTACTTC. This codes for CASRKTGAVLYEQYF.

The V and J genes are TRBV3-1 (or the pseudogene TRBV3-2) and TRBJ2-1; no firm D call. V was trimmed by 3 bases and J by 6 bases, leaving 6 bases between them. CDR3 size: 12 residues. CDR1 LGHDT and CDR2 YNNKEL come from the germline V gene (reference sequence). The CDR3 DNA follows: TGTGCCAGCAGCCAGGTTAGCAATGAGCAGTTCTTC. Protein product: CASSQVSNEQFF.

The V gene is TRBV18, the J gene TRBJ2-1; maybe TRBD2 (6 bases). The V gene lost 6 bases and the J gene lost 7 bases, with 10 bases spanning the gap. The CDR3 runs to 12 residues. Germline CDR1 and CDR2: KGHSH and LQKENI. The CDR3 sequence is CASSGTLNEQFF. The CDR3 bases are TGTGCCAGCTCCGGGACTCTGAATGAGCAGTTCTTC.

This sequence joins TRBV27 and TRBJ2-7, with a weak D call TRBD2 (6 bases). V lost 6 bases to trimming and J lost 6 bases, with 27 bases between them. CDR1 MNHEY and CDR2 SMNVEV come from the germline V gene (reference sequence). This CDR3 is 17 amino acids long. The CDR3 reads CASRGEVSVRSPLEQYF. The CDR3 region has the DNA TGTGCCAGCAGAGGGGAGGTTAGCGTCCGAAGTCCCCTCGAGCAGTACTTC.

CDR3 residues: CASSLLAGANQYF. As DNA, the CDR3 is TGTGCCAGCAGCTTACTAGCGGGAGCGAACCAGTACTTC. This rearrangement joins TRBV27 to TRBJ2-5, with 11 bases matching TRBD2. The CDR3 consists of 13 residues. The germline V gene encodes CDR1 MNHEY and CDR2 SMNVEV (reference sequence). Unmatched junction bases numbered 7, after V lost 6 bases and J lost 10 bases.

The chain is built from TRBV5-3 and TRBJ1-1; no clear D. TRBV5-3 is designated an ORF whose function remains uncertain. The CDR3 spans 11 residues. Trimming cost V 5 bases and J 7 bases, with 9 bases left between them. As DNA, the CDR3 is TGTGCCAGAAGTCTAAGCGGTGAAGCTTTCTTT. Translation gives CARSLSGEAFF.

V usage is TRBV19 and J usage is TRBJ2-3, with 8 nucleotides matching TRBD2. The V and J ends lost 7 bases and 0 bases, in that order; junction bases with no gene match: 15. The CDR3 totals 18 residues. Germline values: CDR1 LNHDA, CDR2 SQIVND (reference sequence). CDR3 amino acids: CASTPRGKRERSTDTQYF. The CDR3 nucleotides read TGTGCCAGTACGCCTAGGGGAAAGCGGGAGAGAAGCACAGATACGCAGTATTTT.

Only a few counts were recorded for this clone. CDR3 in amino acids: CASSRQGQVYGYTF. For the CDR3, the DNA is TGTGCCAGCAGCCGACAGGGGCAGGTCTATGGCTACACCTTC. The rearrangement uses TRBV5-4 and TRBJ1-2; TRBD1 agrees at 8 bases. Germline loops: CDR1 SGHNT, CDR2 YYREEE (reference sequence). The CDR3 contains 14 residues. Losses at the gene ends were 4 bases for V and 4 bases for J; bases not matched to a gene: 6.

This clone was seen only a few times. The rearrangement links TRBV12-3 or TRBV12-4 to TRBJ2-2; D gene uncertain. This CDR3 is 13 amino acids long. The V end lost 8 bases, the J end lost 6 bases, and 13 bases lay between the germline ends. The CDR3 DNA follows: TGTGCCAGCCGTATGTGGGGATCCGGGGAGCTGTTTTTT. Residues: CASRMWGSGELFF.

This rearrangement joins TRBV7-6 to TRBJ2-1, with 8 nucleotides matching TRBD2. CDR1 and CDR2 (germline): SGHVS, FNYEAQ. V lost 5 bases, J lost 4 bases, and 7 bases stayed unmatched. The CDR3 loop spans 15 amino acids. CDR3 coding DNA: TGTGCCAGCAGCCCGGTCGGGGGGGGATACAATGAGCAGTTCTTC. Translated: CASSPVGGGYNEQFF.

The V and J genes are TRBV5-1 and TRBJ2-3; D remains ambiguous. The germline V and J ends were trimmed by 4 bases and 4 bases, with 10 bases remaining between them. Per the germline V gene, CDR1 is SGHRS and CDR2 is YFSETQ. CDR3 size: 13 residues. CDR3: CASSQGSSDTQYF. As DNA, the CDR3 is TGCGCCAGCAGCCAAGGTTCGTCAGATACGCAGTATTTT.

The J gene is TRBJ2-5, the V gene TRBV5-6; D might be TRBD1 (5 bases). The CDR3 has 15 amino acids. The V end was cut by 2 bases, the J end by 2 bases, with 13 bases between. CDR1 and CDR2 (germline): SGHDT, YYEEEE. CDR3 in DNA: TGTGCCAGCAGCTTCCTACAGGCTATTCAAGAGACCCAGTACTTC. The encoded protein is CASSFLQAIQETQYF.

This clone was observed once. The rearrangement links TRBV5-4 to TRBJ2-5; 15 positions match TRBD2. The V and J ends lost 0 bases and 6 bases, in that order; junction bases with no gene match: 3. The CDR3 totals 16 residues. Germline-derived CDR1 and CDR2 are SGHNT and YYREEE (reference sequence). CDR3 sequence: CASSLGTSGREKTQYF. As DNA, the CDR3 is TGTGCCAGCAGCTTGGGGACTAGCGGGAGGGAAAAGACCCAGTACTTC. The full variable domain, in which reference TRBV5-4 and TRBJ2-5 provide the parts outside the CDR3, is ETGVTQSPTHLIKTRGQQVTLRCSSQSGHNTVSWYQQALGQGPQFIFQYYREEENGRGNFPPRFSGLQFPNYSSELNVNALELDDSALYLCASSLGTSGREKTQYFGPGTRLLVL.

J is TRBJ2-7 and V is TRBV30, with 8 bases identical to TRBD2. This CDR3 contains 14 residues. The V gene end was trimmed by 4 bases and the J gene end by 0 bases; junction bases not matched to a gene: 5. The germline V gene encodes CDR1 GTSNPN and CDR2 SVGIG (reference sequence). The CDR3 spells CAWISSGYSYEQYF. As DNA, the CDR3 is TGTGCCTGGATATCTAGCGGGTACTCCTACGAGCAGTACTTC.